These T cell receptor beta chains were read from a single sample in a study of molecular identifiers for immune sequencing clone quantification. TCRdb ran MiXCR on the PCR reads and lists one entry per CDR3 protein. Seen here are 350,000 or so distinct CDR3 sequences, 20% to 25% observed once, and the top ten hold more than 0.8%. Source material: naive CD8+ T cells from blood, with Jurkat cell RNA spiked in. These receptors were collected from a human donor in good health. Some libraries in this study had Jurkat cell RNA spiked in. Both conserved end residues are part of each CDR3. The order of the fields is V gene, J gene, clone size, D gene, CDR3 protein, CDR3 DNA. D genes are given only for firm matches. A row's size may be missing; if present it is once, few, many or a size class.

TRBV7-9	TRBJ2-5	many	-	CASRGPETQYF	TGTGCCAGCCGGGGGCCCGAGACCCAGTACTTC
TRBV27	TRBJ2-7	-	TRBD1	CASSSPGTGGYEQYF	TGTGCCAGCAGTTCCCCCGGGACAGGGGGCTACGAGCAGTACTTC
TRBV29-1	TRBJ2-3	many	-	CSVEDPRAPDTQYF	TGCAGCGTTGAAGATCCCAGGGCCCCAGATACGCAGTATTTT
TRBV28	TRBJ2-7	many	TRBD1	CASTHGTGDGEQYF	TGTGCCAGCACCCACGGGACAGGGGATGGCGAGCAGTACTTC
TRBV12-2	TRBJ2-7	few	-	CASRPRFGQRTTEQYF	TGTGCAAGTCGCCCCCGGTTTGGACAACGAACCACCGAGCAGTACTTC
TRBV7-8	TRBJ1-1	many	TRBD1	CASSLRTGKTEAFF	TGTGCCAGCAGCCTCCGGACAGGGAAGACTGAAGCTTTCTTT
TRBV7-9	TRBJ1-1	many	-	CASSLDAGIMNTEAFF	TGTGCCAGCAGCTTAGATGCGGGGATCATGAACACTGAAGCTTTCTTT
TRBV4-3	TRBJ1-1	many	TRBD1	CASRNGQGPNTEAFF	TGCGCCAGCAGAAACGGACAGGGCCCGAACACTGAAGCTTTCTTT
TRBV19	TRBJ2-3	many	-	CASSMDWRTDTQYF	TGTGCCAGTAGTATGGATTGGCGCACAGATACGCAGTATTTT
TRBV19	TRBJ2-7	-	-	CASSPWTSGVEQYF	TGTGCCAGTAGTCCCTGGACGTCGGGGGTCGAGCAGTACTTC
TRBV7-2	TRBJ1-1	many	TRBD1	CASSLKGAKAFF	TGTGCCAGCAGCTTAAAGGGGGCTAAAGCTTTCTTT
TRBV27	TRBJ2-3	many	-	CASSLGLGTQYF	TGTGCCAGCAGTTTAGGGCTGGGTACGCAGTATTTT
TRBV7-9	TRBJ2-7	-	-	CASSSQPGRKYF	TGTGCCAGCAGCTCCCAACCAGGGAGGAAGTACTTC
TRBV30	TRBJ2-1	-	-	CAWNSGPGTRDEQSF	TGTGCCTGGAACTCCGGCCCCGGGACGAGGGATGAGCAGTCCTTC
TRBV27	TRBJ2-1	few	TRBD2	CASSPTSGGAWEQFF	TGTGCCAGCAGTCCGACTAGCGGGGGGGCATGGGAGCAGTTCTTC
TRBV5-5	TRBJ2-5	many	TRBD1	CASSVDRYQETQYF	TGTGCCAGCAGCGTGGACAGGTACCAAGAGACCCAGTACTTC
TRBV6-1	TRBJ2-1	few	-	CASSKFVDDLPYNEQFF	TGTGCCAGCAGTAAATTCGTAGATGACCTTCCCTACAATGAGCAGTTCTTC
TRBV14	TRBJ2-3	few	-	CASSQGPGRRLTDTQYF	TGTGCCAGCAGCCAAGGGCCGGGACGGCGACTCACAGATACGCAGTATTTT
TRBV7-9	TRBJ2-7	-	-	CASSDSRTSEQYF	TGTGCCAGCAGCGATAGTAGGACGTCCGAGCAGTACTTC
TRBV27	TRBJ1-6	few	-	CASSLWGKAYNSPLHF	TGTGCCAGCAGTTTATGGGGGAAGGCCTATAATTCACCCCTCCACTTT
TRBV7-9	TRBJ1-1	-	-	CASSPDGLGTEAFF	TGTGCCAGCAGCCCTGACGGCCTGGGGACTGAAGCTTTCTTT
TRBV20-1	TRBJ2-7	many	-	CSATDREGFYEQYF	TGCAGTGCAACTGACAGGGAGGGTTTCTACGAGCAGTACTTC
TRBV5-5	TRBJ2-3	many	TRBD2	CASSLDLAGYADTQYF	TGTGCCAGCAGCTTGGATCTAGCGGGATATGCGGATACGCAGTATTTT